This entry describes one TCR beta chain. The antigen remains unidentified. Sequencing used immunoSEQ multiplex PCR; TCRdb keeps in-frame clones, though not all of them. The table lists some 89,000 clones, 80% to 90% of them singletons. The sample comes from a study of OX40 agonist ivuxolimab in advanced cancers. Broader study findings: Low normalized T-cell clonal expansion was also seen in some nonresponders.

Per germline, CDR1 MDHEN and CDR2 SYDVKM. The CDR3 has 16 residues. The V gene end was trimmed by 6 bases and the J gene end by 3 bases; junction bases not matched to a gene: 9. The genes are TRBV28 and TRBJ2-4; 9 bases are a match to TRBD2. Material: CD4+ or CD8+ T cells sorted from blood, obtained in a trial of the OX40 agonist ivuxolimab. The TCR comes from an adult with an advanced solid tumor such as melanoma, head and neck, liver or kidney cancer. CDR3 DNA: TGTGCCAGCAGGTTAAGCGGGGGGCTTGGCAAAAACATTCAGTACTTC. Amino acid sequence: CASRLSGGLGKNIQYF.